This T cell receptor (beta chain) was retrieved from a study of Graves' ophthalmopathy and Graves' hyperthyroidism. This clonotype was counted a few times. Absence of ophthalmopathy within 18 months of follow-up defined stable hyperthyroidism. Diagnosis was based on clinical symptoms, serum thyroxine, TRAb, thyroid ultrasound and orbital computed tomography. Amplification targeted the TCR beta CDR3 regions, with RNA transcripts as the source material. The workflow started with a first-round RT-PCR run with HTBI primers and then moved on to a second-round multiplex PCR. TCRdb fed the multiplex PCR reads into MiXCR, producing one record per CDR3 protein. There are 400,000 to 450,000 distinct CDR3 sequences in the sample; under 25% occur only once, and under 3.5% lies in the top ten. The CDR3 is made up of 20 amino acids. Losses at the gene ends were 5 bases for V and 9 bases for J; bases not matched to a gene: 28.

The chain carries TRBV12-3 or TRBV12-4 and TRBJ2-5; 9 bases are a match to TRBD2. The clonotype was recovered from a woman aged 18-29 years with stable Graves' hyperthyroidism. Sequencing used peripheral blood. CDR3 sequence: CASSVAGRLAARRGGGAQYF. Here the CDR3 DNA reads TGTGCCAGCAGTGTGGCGGGTCGACTAGCGGCTAGACGGGGAGGGGGCGCCCAGTACTTC.